A single sample is the source of the 29 T cell receptor beta chains below, sequenced in a study of early T cells in non-severe SARS-CoV-2 infection. TCRdb recomputed calls from the 5' RACE reads with MiXCR, one row per CDR3 protein. The repertoire consists of about 81,000 distinct CDR3 sequences, with 13% to 15% occurring once and the leading ten covering roughly 11%. The specimen sequenced was whole blood. These receptors all come from an adult who was a healthcare worker with PCR-confirmed SARS-CoV-2 infection or an uninfected control (not recorded which).

This clonotype was observed a handful of times. The chain joins TRBV5-1 to TRBJ2-7; no definite D call. CDR3 length: 13 residues. V gave up 4 bases and J gave up 1 base, with 9 bases separating them. From germline, CDR1 is SGHRS and CDR2 YFSETQ. In DNA form, the CDR3 reads TGCGCCAGCAGCGTGCCCCAGTCCTACGAGCAGTACTTC. Translating it yields CASSVPQSYEQYF.

The chain recombines TRBV6-5 with TRBJ1-2; D not resolved. In germline, CDR1 is MNHEY, CDR2 SVGAGI. V dropped 6 bases and J dropped 4 bases, with 15 bases sitting between them. This CDR3 spans 14 amino acids. As DNA, the CDR3 is TGTGCCAGCAGCAAAACTTCCGGTCCCTATGGCTACACCTTC. Protein product: CASSKTSGPYGYTF.

This clonotype was observed a few times. The chain uses TRBV2 and TRBJ2-3, with 13 nucleotides matching TRBD2. V was pared by 7 bases and J by 3 bases, with 13 bases of the junction left unmatched. CDR1 and CDR2 (germline): SNHLY, FYNNEI. The CDR3 consists of 18 residues. CDR3 sequence: CASKPGLAGAGDTDTQYF. The CDR3 region has the DNA TGTGCCAGCAAACCCGGACTAGCGGGGGCCGGCGATACAGATACGCAGTATTTT.

This clonotype was counted ten times or more. This sequence joins TRBV11-2 and TRBJ1-2; TRBD1 aligns across 9 bases. The CDR3 length is 14 residues. Germline lookup yields CDR1 SGHAT and CDR2 FQNNGV. Trimming cost V 6 bases and J 4 bases; bases outside gene matches: 6. The CDR3 protein is CASSPGTGSYGYTF. The CDR3 DNA is TGTGCCAGCAGTCCCGGGACAGGGTCCTATGGCTACACCTTC.

This clonotype showed up just once. The chain carries TRBV20-1 and TRBJ1-2; D is undetermined. V was clipped by 3 bases and J by 6 bases, with 8 bases between them. Per the germline V gene, CDR1 is DFQATT and CDR2 is SNEGSKA (reference sequence). This CDR3 comprises 11 residues. CDR3 region: CSASPSNGYTF. For the CDR3, the DNA is TGCAGTGCTAGTCCTTCCAATGGCTACACCTTC.

The chain uses TRBV11-2 and TRBJ2-5; D tentatively reads TRBD1 or TRBD2 (6 bases each). V was pared by 3 bases and J by 0 bases, with 17 bases between. The CDR3 has 17 residues. Germline CDR1 reads SGHAT; CDR2 reads FQNNGV. The CDR3 region is CASSFGAGGPNQETQYF. In DNA, the CDR3 is TGTGCCAGCAGCTTTGGGGCTGGGGGGCCGAACCAAGAGACCCAGTACTTC. Full variable domain (rest looked up from reference TRBV11-2 and TRBJ2-5): EAGVAQSPRYKIIEKRQSVAFWCNPISGHATLYWYQQILGQGPKLLIQFQNNGVVDDSQLPKDRFSAERLKGVDSTLKIQPAKLEDSAVYLCASSFGAGGPNQETQYFGPGTRLLVL.

Points on this clonotype: Because it lacks the conserved phenylalanine or tryptophan at the end, this CDR3 is likely a read error. The chain has TRBV12-3 or TRBV12-4 and TRBJ2-7; perhaps TRBD2 as D (5 bases). This CDR3 has 13 residues. V lost 3 bases to trimming and J lost 7 bases, with 13 bases between them. This CDR3 is CASSFPGIREQYL. The CDR3 DNA is TGTGCCAGCAGTTTTCCCGGGATACGTGAGCAGTACCTC.

This clonotype has more than one count but fewer than ten. The V gene is TRBV30, the J gene TRBJ1-6; no clear D. V was trimmed by 1 base and J by 10 bases, leaving 17 bases between them. The V gene's germline CDR1 is GTSNPN and CDR2 SVGIG (reference sequence). The CDR3 covers 15 residues. CDR3: CAWSGPGINGSPLHF. The CDR3 nucleotides are TGTGCCTGGAGTGGTCCGGGCATTAACGGGTCACCCCTCCACTTT.

This clonotype was seen a handful of times. This chain joins TRBV18 and TRBJ1-6; 8 nucleotides agree with TRBD1. The V gene's germline CDR1 is KGHSH and CDR2 LQKENI. The CDR3 spans 16 residues. Losses at the gene ends were 6 bases for V and 2 bases for J; bases not matched to a gene: 6. The CDR3 region has the DNA TGTGCCAGCTCGCTGGACAGGGCCACCTATAATTCACCCCTCCACTTT. Its translation: CASSLDRATYNSPLHF.

The J gene is TRBJ2-3, the V gene TRBV6-5, with D uncertain. The ends were cut back, 0 bases at V and 2 bases at J, with 3 bases in the middle. The CDR3 runs to 13 residues. Germline values: CDR1 MNHEY, CDR2 SVGAGI. CDR3 DNA sequence: TGTGCCAGCAGTTACTCCTACACAGATACGCAGTATTTT. Translating gives CASSYSYTDTQYF.

The chain couples TRBV6-2 or TRBV6-3 to TRBJ2-7, with D perhaps TRBD1 or TRBD2 (5 bases each). The germline gives CDR1 MNHEY, CDR2 SVGEGT. The CDR3 loop spans 15 amino acids. The V and J ends lost 7 bases and 2 bases respectively, with 18 bases between them. CDR3 DNA sequence: TGTGCCAGCAACATACTCGGGGCCCATCCCTACGAGCAGTACTTC. Translating it yields CASNILGAHPYEQYF.

This clonotype was seen only a few times. The genes are TRBV7-2 and TRBJ2-1, with 7 bases matching TRBD2. V trimming: 5 bases; J trimming: 6 bases; junction bases outside the gene matches: 10. The CDR3 is made up of 15 amino acids. Germline values: CDR1 SGHTA, CDR2 FQGNSA. The CDR3 bases are TGTGCCAGCAGCCCGTGGACTAGTGACTCCAATGAGCAGTTCTTC. Amino acid sequence: CASSPWTSDSNEQFF.

This clonotype was picked up one time. The V and J genes are TRBV6-2 or TRBV6-3 and TRBJ2-5; no clear D. CDR3 size: 11 residues. Looked up from germline, CDR1 is MNHEY and CDR2 is SVGEGT. Trimming stripped 6 bases from V and 2 bases from J, with 4 bases between. CDR3 in DNA: TGTGCCAGCAGACTGCAAGAGACCCAGTACTTC. This translates into CASRLQETQYF.

This clonotype was seen at least ten times. V and J are TRBV7-9 and TRBJ2-1, with TRBD1 as a possible D gene (6 bases). The ends were cut back, 8 bases at V and 6 bases at J, with 14 bases in the middle. CDR3 length equals 13 residues. In germline, CDR1 is SEHNR, CDR2 FQNEAQ (reference sequence). Written as DNA, the CDR3 is TGTGCCAGCTTGCAGGGGCCTTTCAATGAGCAGTTCTTC. This translates into CASLQGPFNEQFF.

The chain has TRBV20-1 and TRBJ1-4; D is uncertain. The CDR3 consists of 14 residues. Germline lookup yields CDR1 DFQATT and CDR2 SNEGSKA (reference sequence). V lost 6 bases, J lost 3 bases, and 14 bases lay in between. CDR3 in amino acids: CSAPFGVSNEKLFF. The CDR3 nucleotides read TGCAGTGCCCCCTTTGGCGTTTCTAATGAAAAACTGTTTTTT.

The rearrangement joins TRBV20-1 to TRBJ1-5, with a weak D call TRBD1 (6 bases). The CDR3 sequence is 15 residues long. Germline lookup yields CDR1 DFQATT and CDR2 SNEGSKA (reference sequence). Deletions cut 3 bases from V and 4 bases from J, with 16 bases between. CDR3 sequence (DNA): TGCAGTGCTAGGGGGGGGGCAGGCCCGAATCAGCCCCAGCATTTT. This encodes CSARGGAGPNQPQHF.

The chain joins TRBV6-5 to TRBJ1-1; D not certain. Germline-derived CDR1 and CDR2 are MNHEY and SVGAGI. The CDR3 runs to 12 residues. V was shortened by 8 bases and J by 9 bases, with 16 bases between the two germline ends. The CDR3 nucleotides read TGTGCCAGCTCCCCCAGGACCAAGAAAGCTTTCTTT. Translating it yields CASSPRTKKAFF.

This clonotype was recorded at least ten times. The chain joins TRBV29-1 to TRBJ2-7; a possible D gene is TRBD2 (5 bases). Germline V lookup: CDR1 SQVTM, CDR2 ANQGSEA. This CDR3 comprises 12 residues. V was shortened by 3 bases and J by 7 bases, with 13 bases between the two germline ends. Here the CDR3 reads CSVDRGLGEQYF. CDR3 DNA sequence: TGCAGCGTTGACCGGGGTCTGGGGGAGCAGTACTTC.

This clonotype has just a few counts. This chain connects TRBV29-1 to TRBJ2-3; D may be TRBD1 (6 bases). Germline V gives CDR1 SQVTM, CDR2 ANQGSEA. V lost 6 bases to trimming and J lost 4 bases, with 11 bases between them. The CDR3 consists of 12 residues. The CDR3, as DNA: TGCAGCGTCACACAGGGCTCAGATACGCAGTATTTT. Amino acids: CSVTQGSDTQYF.

The chain employs TRBV6-6 and TRBJ1-6; D gene unclear. Germline CDR1 and CDR2: MNHNY and SVGAGI (reference sequence). This CDR3 comprises 14 residues. V was clipped by 6 bases and J by 7 bases, with 13 bases between them. The CDR3 is CASSPRTGNSPLHF. CDR3 bases: TGTGCCAGCAGCCCCAGGACGGGGAATTCACCCCTCCACTTT.

In its sample, this clonotype was seen a few times. J is TRBJ1-1 and V is TRBV12-3 or TRBV12-4; possibly TRBD1 for D (6 bases). This CDR3 has 14 amino acids. Trimming left V 6 bases short and J 5 bases short, with 16 bases between. CDR3 sequence: CASRRDIQGTEAFF. The CDR3 coding sequence is TGTGCCAGCAGAAGGGACATCCAGGGGACTGAAGCTTTCTTT.

This clonotype was counted between two and nine times. The V call is TRBV6-2 or TRBV6-3, the J call TRBJ2-4, with no clear D. In germline, CDR1 is MNHEY, CDR2 SVGEGT. V gave up 4 bases and J gave up 7 bases, with 11 bases separating them. The CDR3 is 13 residues long. The DNA of the CDR3 is TGTGCCAGCAGTTTTGAAGGGTGGAACATTCAGTACTTC. Translated: CASSFEGWNIQYF.

In its sample, this clonotype was seen a few times. The chain couples TRBV4-2 to TRBJ2-3; 9 nucleotides agree with TRBD2. The J segment lost 3 bases and the V segment lost 4 bases, leaving 11 bases of the junction unmatched. CDR3 length: 17 residues. Germline assignment: CDR1 LGHNA and CDR2 YNFKEQ. In nucleotides, the CDR3 is TGTGCCAGCAGCCTACTCCAGAGCGGGGGGCCGACAGATACGCAGTATTTT. It encodes CASSLLQSGGPTDTQYF.

The chain joins TRBV7-9 to TRBJ2-6; D call uncertain. The germline V gene has CDR1 SEHNR and CDR2 FQNEAQ (reference sequence). The CDR3 is made up of 16 amino acids. V lost 0 bases and J 2 bases, leaving 8 bases between the germline ends. The CDR3 sequence is CASSLAAGPGANVLTF. Here the CDR3 DNA reads TGTGCCAGCAGCTTAGCGGCCGGTCCTGGGGCCAACGTCCTGACTTTC.

This clonotype has more than one count but fewer than ten. The chain has TRBV2 and TRBJ1-4; perhaps TRBD1 as D (6 bases). Trimming removed 6 bases from V and 14 bases from J, with 16 bases in between. Germline loops: CDR1 SNHLY, CDR2 FYNNEI. The CDR3 sequence is 12 residues long. The CDR3 protein is CASRDTGGYLFF. DNA for the CDR3: TGTGCCAGCAGGGACACCGGGGGCTACCTGTTTTTT. Full variable domain (missing parts from reference TRBV2 and TRBJ1-4): EPEVTQTPSHQVTQMGQEVILRCVPISNHLYFYWYRQILGQKVEFLVSFYNNEISEKSEIFDDQFSVERPDGSNFTLKIRSTKLEDSAMYFCASRDTGGYLFFGSGTQLSVL.

Concerning this clonotype: This CDR3 fails to terminate in the conserved phenylalanine or tryptophan, so it likely reflects a read error. The chain is built from TRBV28 and TRBJ2-7; the D gene could be TRBD1 or TRBD2 (5 bases each). Germline V gene lookup returns CDR1 MDHEN and CDR2 SYDVKM. The CDR3 consists of 13 residues. V was shortened by 5 bases and J by 7 bases, with 15 bases between the two germline ends. Written as DNA, the CDR3 is TGTGCCAGCAGTCTGCAGGGAGCCGGGGAGCAGTACCTC. This codes for CASSLQGAGEQYL.

This clonotype was observed many times. The chain combines TRBV29-1 with TRBJ1-1; 8 bases match TRBD1. The trim removed 0 bases at V and 11 bases at J, leaving 8 bases unmatched. Germline V gene lookup returns CDR1 SQVTM and CDR2 ANQGSEA. The CDR3 spans 13 residues. This CDR3 is CSVEEADRVNAFF. The CDR3 coding sequence is TGCAGCGTTGAAGAAGCGGACAGGGTAAATGCTTTCTTT. The full variable domain, with the rest looked up from reference TRBV29-1 and TRBJ1-1, is SAVISQKPSRDICQRGTSLTIQCQVDSQVTMMFWYRQQPGQSLTLIATANQGSEATYESGFVIDKFPISRPNLTFSTLTVSNMSPEDSSIYLCSVEEADRVNAFFGQGTRLTVV.

For the CDR3, the DNA is TGTGCCAGCAGCCCCCGGGGCAGCACCGGGGAGCTGTTTTTT. Translating gives CASSPRGSTGELFF. The rearrangement joins TRBV28 to TRBJ2-2; D is possibly TRBD1 or TRBD2 (5 bases each). Germline values: CDR1 MDHEN, CDR2 SYDVKM. The CDR3 runs 14 residues. The V end was cut by 6 bases, the J end by 4 bases, with 12 bases between. Combining the CDR3 with reference TRBV28 and TRBJ2-2 gives the whole variable domain DVKVTQSSRYLVKRTGEKVFLECVQDMDHENMFWYRQDPGLGLRLIYFSYDVKMKEKGDIPEGYSVSREKKERFSLILESASTNQTSMYLCASSPRGSTGELFFGEGSRLTVL.

The table lists this clonotype with many counts. The chain joins TRBV4-1 to TRBJ2-1, with TRBD1 matching 11 bases. The CDR3 length is 15 residues. The germline CDR1 and CDR2 sequences are MGHRA and YSYEKL. With 3 bases clipped from V and 5 bases from J, the junction kept 3 bases outside the gene matches. CDR3 nucleotide sequence: TGCGCCAGCAGCCAGGGACAGGGGGGGGACAATGAGCAGTTCTTC. It codes for CASSQGQGGDNEQFF.